One and the same sample provided the 17 T cell receptor beta chains below, sequenced in a study of blood T cells in healthy people across ages. Primers used in a second PCR of about 6 to 11 cycles were a sample-barcoded 5' primer and a J-beta primer mix. TCRdb called the 5' RACE reads again in MiXCR, with one record for every CDR3 protein. In the table there are roughly 1,500,000 distinct CDR3 sequences, roughly 32% of which are singletons. Sequencing was performed on blood. The receptors were gathered from a woman aged 25-40 years in good health.

This clonotype was found a few times. V usage is TRBV27 and J usage is TRBJ2-7; 7 bases are shared with TRBD1. Germline V gives CDR1 MNHEY, CDR2 SMNVEV (reference sequence). The CDR3 totals 13 residues. J lost 4 bases, V lost 7 bases, and 7 bases had no gene match. The CDR3: CASKGASSYEQYF. DNA of the CDR3: TGTGCCAGCAAGGGGGCCTCCTCTTACGAGCAGTACTTC.

Concerning this clonotype itself: One end of the junction does not line up with germline, which may come from a read error. The chain uses TRBV3-1 and TRBJ2-7; 7 nucleotides line up with TRBD1. This CDR3 is 15 amino acids long. CDR1 is LGHDT and CDR2 is YNNKEL in the germline V gene (reference sequence). CDR3 in DNA: TGTGCCGGCAGCCAAGGAGAAGGGGGCGGCTACGAGCAGTACTTC. Its translation: CAGSQGEGGGYEQYF.

V is TRBV15 and J is TRBJ2-7; 10 bases are shared with TRBD2. Trimming cost V 6 bases and J 5 bases; bases outside gene matches: 10. Germline CDR1 reads LNHNV; CDR2 reads YYDKDF (reference sequence). The CDR3 totals 15 residues. CDR3 bases: TGTGCCACCAGTCCTCTCCTAGCGGGAGTAAACGAGCAGTACTTC. Protein: CATSPLLAGVNEQYF.

This clonotype was observed a few times. This rearrangement joins TRBV4-2 to TRBJ2-5; 11 bases fit TRBD1. The better agreement between TRBJ2-7 and the DNA end casts doubt on the J call. Germline CDR1 reads LGHNA; CDR2 reads YNFKEQ. The CDR3 sequence is 14 residues long. The CDR3 reads CASSQVGQGVEQYF. In DNA form, the CDR3 reads TGTGCCAGCAGCCAAGTGGGACAGGGGGTCGAGCAGTACTTC.

This clonotype was counted at least ten times. Here the CDR3 DNA reads TGCAGCGCCCGGGCGTACACCTACGAGCAGTACTTC. Its translation: CSARAYTYEQYF. The chain joins TRBV29-1 to TRBJ2-7; D is undetermined. The CDR3 length is 12 residues. Germline CDR1 is SQVTM and CDR2 is ANQGSEA. V was clipped by 7 bases and J by 2 bases, with 12 bases between them.

The chain joins TRBV7-9 to TRBJ2-1; TRBD2 agrees at 11 bases. There are 15 residues in the CDR3. Germline assignment: CDR1 SEHNR and CDR2 FQNEAQ (reference sequence). The ends lost 5 bases at V and 7 bases at J; junction bases unmatched: 7. The CDR3 DNA follows: TGTGCCAGCAGCCTTAGCGGGGGGGCGGTTAATGAGCAGTTCTTC. Its protein is CASSLSGGAVNEQFF.

This clonotype came up a few times. The V and J genes are TRBV5-5 and TRBJ2-7, with 9 bases matching TRBD1. The CDR3 runs 15 residues. With 4 bases clipped from V and 3 bases from J, the junction kept 8 bases outside the gene matches. Germline V gene data show CDR1 as SGHKS and CDR2 as YYEKEE (reference sequence). This CDR3 reads CASSVPGTGLYEQYF. The CDR3 coding sequence is TGTGCCAGCAGCGTCCCTGGGACAGGGCTCTACGAGCAGTACTTC.

The chain recombines TRBV24-1 with TRBJ2-5; D is unclear. The germline V and J ends were trimmed by 4 bases and 1 base, with 3 bases remaining between them. Germline CDR1 reads KGHDR; CDR2 reads SFDVKD. CDR3 length: 12 amino acids. The CDR3 DNA reads TGTGCCACCAGTGACCGCCAAGAGACCCAGTACTTC. Its protein product is CATSDRQETQYF.

This clonotype was seen many times. The V call is TRBV27, the J call TRBJ1-1, with D unresolved. V was pared by 8 bases and J by 6 bases, with 10 bases between. The CDR3 spans 11 residues. Germline V gives CDR1 MNHEY, CDR2 SMNVEV (reference sequence). The CDR3 protein is CASGHAAEAFF. The DNA of the CDR3 is TGTGCCAGCGGGCATGCGGCTGAAGCTTTCTTT.

This chain links TRBV20-1 with TRBJ2-7, with 8 bases aligning to TRBD1. The CDR3 loop spans 15 amino acids. V was clipped by 8 bases and J by 2 bases; unmatched bases: 14. Germline V lookup: CDR1 DFQATT, CDR2 SNEGSKA (reference sequence). The CDR3 is CSTQGQGSNAYEQYF. The CDR3 DNA is TGCAGTACTCAAGGACAGGGCTCTAACGCCTACGAGCAGTACTTC.

The rearrangement joins TRBV4-2 to TRBJ2-1; D is perhaps TRBD1 or TRBD2 (6 bases each). Germline values: CDR1 LGHNA, CDR2 YNFKEQ. CDR3 length: 16 amino acids. With 0 bases removed from V and 7 bases from J, the gap between germline ends came to 16 bases. In DNA, the CDR3 is TGTGCCAGCAGCCAAGATGTGAGCGGAGGGGGGAATGAGCAGTTCTTC. Translated, it gives CASSQDVSGGGNEQFF.

The chain joins TRBV7-2 to TRBJ1-2, with 9 bases fitting TRBD1. CDR1 and CDR2 (germline): SGHTA, FQGNSA. V lost 4 bases, J lost 8 bases, and 8 bases stayed unmatched. The CDR3 has 14 amino acids. The CDR3 sequence is CASSSPGQGKGYTF. For the CDR3, the DNA is TGTGCCAGCAGCTCGCCCGGACAGGGGAAGGGCTACACCTTC.

This clonotype has a count of ten or more. The rearrangement joins TRBV29-1 to TRBJ2-1; no firm D call. Between the trimmed V and J ends, which lost 0 bases and 10 bases, there was a span of 10 bases. From germline, CDR1 is SQVTM and CDR2 ANQGSEA. This CDR3 comprises 12 residues. CDR3 nucleotide sequence: TGCAGCGTTGAAGAATCAAGCAACGAGCAGTTCTTC. Translating gives CSVEESSNEQFF.

The genes are TRBV20-1 and TRBJ1-1, with D unclear. This CDR3 is built from 11 residues. The germline gives CDR1 DFQATT, CDR2 SNEGSKA (reference sequence). V was pared by 6 bases and J by 1 base, with 6 bases between. The CDR3 sequence is CSAVGNTEAFF. The CDR3 region has the DNA TGCAGTGCCGTAGGGAACACTGAAGCTTTCTTT.

The chain combines TRBV27 with TRBJ2-5, with 8 positions matching TRBD2. The CDR3 spans 12 residues. Germline CDR1 and CDR2: MNHEY and SMNVEV (reference sequence). The junction had 12 bases not matched to a gene; V was cut back by 8 bases and J by 13 bases. CDR3 bases: TGTGCCAGCTCCTTTGGTGGGCGGGAGGTGTACTTC. Its protein product is CASSFGGREVYF.

This clonotype was counted many times. V is TRBV28 and J is TRBJ2-3; no firm D call. Between the trimmed V and J ends, which lost 3 bases and 2 bases, there was a span of 6 bases. Germline values: CDR1 MDHEN, CDR2 SYDVKM. This CDR3 is 13 amino acids long. The CDR3 spells CASSFRLTDTQYF. The CDR3 DNA is TGTGCCAGCAGTTTCCGACTCACAGATACGCAGTATTTT.

Many counts were recorded for this clonotype. V usage is TRBV20-1 and J usage is TRBJ1-5, with D perhaps TRBD1 (6 bases). Trimming removed 3 bases at V and 0 bases at J, with 9 bases between. Germline CDR1 and CDR2: DFQATT and SNEGSKA (reference sequence). This CDR3 contains 14 residues. The chain's CDR3 is CSARVGASNQPQHF. The CDR3 bases are TGCAGTGCTAGGGTGGGGGCTAGCAATCAGCCCCAGCATTTT.